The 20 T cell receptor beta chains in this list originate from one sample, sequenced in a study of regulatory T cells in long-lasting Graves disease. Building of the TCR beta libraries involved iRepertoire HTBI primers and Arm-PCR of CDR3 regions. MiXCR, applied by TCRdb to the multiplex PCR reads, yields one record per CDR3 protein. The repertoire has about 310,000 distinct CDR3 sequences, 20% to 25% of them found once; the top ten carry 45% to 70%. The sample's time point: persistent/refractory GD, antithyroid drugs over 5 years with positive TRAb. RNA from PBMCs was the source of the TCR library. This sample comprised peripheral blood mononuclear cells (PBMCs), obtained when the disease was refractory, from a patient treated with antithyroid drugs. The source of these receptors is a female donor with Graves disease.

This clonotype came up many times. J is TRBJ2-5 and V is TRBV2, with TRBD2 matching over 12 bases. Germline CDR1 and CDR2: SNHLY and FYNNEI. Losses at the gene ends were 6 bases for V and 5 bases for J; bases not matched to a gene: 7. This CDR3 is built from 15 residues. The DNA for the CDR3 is TGTGCCAGCAGGGAGACTAGCGGGAGCGTGGAGACCCAGTACTTC. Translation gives CASRETSGSVETQYF.

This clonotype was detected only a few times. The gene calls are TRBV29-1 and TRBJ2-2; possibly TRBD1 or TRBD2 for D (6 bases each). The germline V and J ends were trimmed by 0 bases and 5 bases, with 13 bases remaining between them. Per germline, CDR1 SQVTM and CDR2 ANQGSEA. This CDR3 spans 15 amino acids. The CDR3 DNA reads TGCAGCGTTGAAGATCACGGGGGCTTAACCGGGGAGCTGTTTTTT. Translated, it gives CSVEDHGGLTGELFF.

CDR3 amino acids: CATSPLKGEQYF. In DNA, the CDR3 is TGTGCCACCAGCCCCCTCAAGGGCGAGCAGTACTTC. The V call is TRBV15, the J call TRBJ2-7; no definite D call. Trimming removed 5 bases at V and 6 bases at J, with 11 bases between. This CDR3 has 12 residues. CDR1 LNHNV and CDR2 YYDKDF come from the germline V gene (reference sequence).

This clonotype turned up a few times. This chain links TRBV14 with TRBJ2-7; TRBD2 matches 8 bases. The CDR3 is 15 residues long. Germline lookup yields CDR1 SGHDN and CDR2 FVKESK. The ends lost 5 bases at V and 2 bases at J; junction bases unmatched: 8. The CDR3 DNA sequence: TGTGCCAGCAGCAGTTGGACGGGGGGGCCCTACGAGCAGTACTTC. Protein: CASSSWTGGPYEQYF. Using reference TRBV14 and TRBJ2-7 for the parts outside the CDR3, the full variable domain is EAGVTQFPSHSVIEKGQTVTLRCDPISGHDNLYWYRRVMGKEIKFLLHFVKESKQDESGMPNNRFLAERTGGTYSTLKVQPAELEDSGVYFCASSSWTGGPYEQYFGPGTRLTVT.

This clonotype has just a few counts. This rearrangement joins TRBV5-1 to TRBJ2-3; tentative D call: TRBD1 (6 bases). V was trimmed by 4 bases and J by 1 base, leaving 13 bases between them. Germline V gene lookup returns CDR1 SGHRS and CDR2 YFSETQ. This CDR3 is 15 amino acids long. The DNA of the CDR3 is TGCGCCAGCAGCCTCCGGGACACTCGCACAGATACGCAGTATTTT. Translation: CASSLRDTRTDTQYF.

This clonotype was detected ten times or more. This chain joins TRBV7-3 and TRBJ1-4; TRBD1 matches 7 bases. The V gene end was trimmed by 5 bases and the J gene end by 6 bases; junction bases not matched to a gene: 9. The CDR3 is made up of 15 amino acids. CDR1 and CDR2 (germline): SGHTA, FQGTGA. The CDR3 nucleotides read TGTGCCAGCAGCAAGGGGGACAGAAAATATGAAAAACTGTTTTTT. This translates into CASSKGDRKYEKLFF.

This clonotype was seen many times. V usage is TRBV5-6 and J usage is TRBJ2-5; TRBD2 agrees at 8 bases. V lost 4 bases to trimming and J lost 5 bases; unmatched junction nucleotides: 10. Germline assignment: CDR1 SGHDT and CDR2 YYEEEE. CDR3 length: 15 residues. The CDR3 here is CASSQGSGSRETQYF. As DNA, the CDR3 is TGTGCCAGCAGCCAGGGAAGCGGGAGTAGGGAGACCCAGTACTTC.

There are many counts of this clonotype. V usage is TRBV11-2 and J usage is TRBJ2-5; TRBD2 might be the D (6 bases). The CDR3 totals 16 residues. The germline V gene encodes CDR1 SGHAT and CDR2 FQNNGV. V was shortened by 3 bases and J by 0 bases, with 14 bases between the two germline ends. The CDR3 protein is CASSFPRGGYQETQYF. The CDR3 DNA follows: TGTGCCAGCAGCTTCCCAAGAGGAGGGTACCAAGAGACCCAGTACTTC.

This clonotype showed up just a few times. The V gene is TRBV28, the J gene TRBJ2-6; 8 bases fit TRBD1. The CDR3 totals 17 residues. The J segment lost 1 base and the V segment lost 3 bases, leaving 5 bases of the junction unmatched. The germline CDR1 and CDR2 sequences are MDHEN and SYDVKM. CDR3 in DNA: TGTGCCAGCAGTTTGGACAGGGAGCCATCTGGGGCCAACGTCCTGACTTTC. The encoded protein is CASSLDREPSGANVLTF.

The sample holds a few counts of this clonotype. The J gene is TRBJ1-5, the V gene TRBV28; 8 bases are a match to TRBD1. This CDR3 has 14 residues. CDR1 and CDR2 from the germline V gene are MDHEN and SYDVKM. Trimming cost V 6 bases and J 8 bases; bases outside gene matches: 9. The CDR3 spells CASSPGQGREPQHF. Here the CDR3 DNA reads TGTGCCAGCAGCCCAGGACAGGGCCGAGAGCCCCAGCATTTT. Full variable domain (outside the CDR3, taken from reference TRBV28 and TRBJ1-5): DVKVTQSSRYLVKRTGEKVFLECVQDMDHENMFWYRQDPGLGLRLIYFSYDVKMKEKGDIPEGYSVSREKKERFSLILESASTNQTSMYLCASSPGQGREPQHFGDGTRLSIL.

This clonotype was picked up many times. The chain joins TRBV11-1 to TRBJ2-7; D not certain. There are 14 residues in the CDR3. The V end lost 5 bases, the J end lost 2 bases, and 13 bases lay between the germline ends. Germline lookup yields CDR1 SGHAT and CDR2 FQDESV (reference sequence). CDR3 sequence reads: CASSPLDGTYEQYF. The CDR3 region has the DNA TGTGCCAGCAGCCCCCTCGACGGCACCTACGAGCAGTACTTC.

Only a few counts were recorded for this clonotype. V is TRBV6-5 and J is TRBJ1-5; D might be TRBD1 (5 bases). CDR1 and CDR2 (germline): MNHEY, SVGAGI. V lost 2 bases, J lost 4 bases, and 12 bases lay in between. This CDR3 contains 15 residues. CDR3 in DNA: TGTGCCAGCAGTTACGGGGGGTCTCGGAATCAGCCCCAGCATTTT. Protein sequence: CASSYGGSRNQPQHF.

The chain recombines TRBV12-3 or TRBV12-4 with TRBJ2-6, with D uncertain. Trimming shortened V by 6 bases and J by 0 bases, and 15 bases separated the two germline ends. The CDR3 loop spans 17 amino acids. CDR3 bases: TGTGCCAGCAGGGAACTCGGGCGGCACTCTGGGGCCAACGTCCTGACTTTC. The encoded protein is CASRELGRHSGANVLTF.

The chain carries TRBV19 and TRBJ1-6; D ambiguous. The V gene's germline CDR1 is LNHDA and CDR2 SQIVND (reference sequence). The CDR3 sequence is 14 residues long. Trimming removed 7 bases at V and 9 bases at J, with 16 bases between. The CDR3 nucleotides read TGTGCCAGTACCGCACGGAACGACCGTTCACCCCTCCACTTT. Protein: CASTARNDRSPLHF.

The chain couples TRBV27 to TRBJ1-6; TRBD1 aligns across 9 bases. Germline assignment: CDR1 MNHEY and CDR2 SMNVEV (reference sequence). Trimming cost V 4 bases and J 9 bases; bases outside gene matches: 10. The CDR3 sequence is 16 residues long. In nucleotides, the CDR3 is TGTGCCAGCAGTTACCGACAGGGGGGGCGTCGTTCACCCCTCCACTTT. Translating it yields CASSYRQGGRRSPLHF.

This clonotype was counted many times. The DNA of the CDR3 is TGTGCCAGCAGTGAATTCCCAGTCCGACCAGCGGGGAATAATTACGAGCAGTACTTC. Its protein product is CASSEFPVRPAGNNYEQYF. V and J are TRBV6-2 or TRBV6-3 and TRBJ2-7; TRBD2 agrees at 7 bases. Germline lookup yields CDR1 MNHEY and CDR2 SVGEGT. V lost 5 bases and J lost 4; bases outside the gene matches: 23. The CDR3 loop spans 19 amino acids.

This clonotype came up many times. In DNA, the CDR3 is TGTGCCAGCAGGGGTGAGGGTGAGCAGTTCTTC. Translating gives CASRGEGEQFF. The chain employs TRBV2 and TRBJ2-1; possibly TRBD2 for D (5 bases). The length of the CDR3 is 11 residues. Germline loops: CDR1 SNHLY, CDR2 FYNNEI. Trimming shortened V by 6 bases and J by 9 bases, and 9 bases separated the two germline ends.

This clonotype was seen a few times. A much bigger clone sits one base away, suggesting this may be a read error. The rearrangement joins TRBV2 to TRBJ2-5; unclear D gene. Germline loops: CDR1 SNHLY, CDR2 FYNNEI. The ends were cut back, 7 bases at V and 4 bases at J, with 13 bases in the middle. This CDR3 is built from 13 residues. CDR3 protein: CASNGPGAETQYF. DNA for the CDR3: TGTGCCAGCAATGGCCCGGGCGCAGAGACCCAGTACTTC. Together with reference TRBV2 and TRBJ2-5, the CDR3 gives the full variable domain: EPEVTQTPSHQVTQMGQEVILRCVPISNHLYFYWYRQILGQKVEFLVSFYNNEISEKSEIFDDQFSVERPDGSNFTLKIRSTKLEDSAMYFCASNGPGAETQYFGPGTRLLVL.

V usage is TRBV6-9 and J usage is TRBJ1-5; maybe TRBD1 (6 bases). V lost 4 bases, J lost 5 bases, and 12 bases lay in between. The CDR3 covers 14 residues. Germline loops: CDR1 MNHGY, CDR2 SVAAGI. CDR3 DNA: TGTGCCAGCAGTTCGTACAGGGACTATCAGCCCCAGCATTTT. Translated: CASSSYRDYQPQHF.

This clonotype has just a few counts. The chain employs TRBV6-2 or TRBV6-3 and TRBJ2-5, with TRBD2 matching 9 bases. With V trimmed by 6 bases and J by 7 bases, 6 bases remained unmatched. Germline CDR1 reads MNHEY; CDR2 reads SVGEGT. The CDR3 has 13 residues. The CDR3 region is CASSGTSFTTQYF. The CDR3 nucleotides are TGTGCCAGCAGCGGGACTAGCTTTACGACCCAGTACTTC.